The 16 T cell receptor beta chains in this list originate from one sample, sequenced in a study of shared clonotypes between healthy human individuals (dated by TCRdb to about 2020). Library preparation was by the immunoSEQ multiplex PCR assay. TCRdb retrieved this table from immuneACCESS and kept in-frame rearrangements only. Not all clones are present; in checked studies, unresolved V genes account for under half, and no reason is known for the remainder. This sample gives roughly 1.5 million clones in total; 95% to 99% of them show up just once. The ten biggest clones cover roughly 0.42% of the sample. Sequenced sample: naive CD4+ T cells sorted from blood. The sample's cell subset or site label is to be understood as: CD45RA+ positively selected. These receptors came from a young man in good health.

Written as DNA, the CDR3 is TGTGCCAGCCACGGCAATGAGCAGTTCTTC. It specifies CASHGNEQFF. The V gene is TRBV28, the J gene TRBJ2-1; no clear D. With 8 bases removed from V and 6 bases from J, the gap between germline ends came to 5 bases. CDR3 length equals 10 residues. Germline V gene sequence: CDR1 MDHEN, CDR2 SYDVKM.

The CDR3 loop reads CAISGYRQETQYF. The CDR3 DNA is TGTGCCATCAGTGGATACCGCCAAGAGACCCAGTACTTC. V and J are TRBV10-3 and TRBJ2-5; no firm D call. This CDR3 region has 13 residues. The germline V gene encodes CDR1 ENHRY and CDR2 SYGVKD. The V gene lost 4 bases and the J gene lost 1 base, with 7 bases spanning the gap.

The chain is built from TRBV18 and TRBJ2-7; 10 bases map to TRBD1. This CDR3 has 16 residues. Unmatched junction bases numbered 8, after V lost 0 bases and J lost 6 bases. Germline V gives CDR1 KGHSH, CDR2 LQKENI. The CDR3 DNA is TGTGCCAGCTCACCACCGGCGGGGACAGGGGAGTCCGAGCAGTACTTC. Protein: CASSPPAGTGESEQYF.

The V call is TRBV5-1, the J call TRBJ2-7, with 8 bases lining up with TRBD2. V trimming: 4 bases; J trimming: 1 base; junction bases outside the gene matches: 19. The CDR3 totals 19 residues. Germline assignment: CDR1 SGHRS and CDR2 YFSETQ. As DNA, the CDR3 is TGCGCCAGCAGCCCGAGCGGGGGCAGTTCGTCGGGATGGTCCTACGAGCAGTACTTC. Encoded protein: CASSPSGGSSSGWSYEQYF.

This clone was seen a single time. The chain employs TRBV19 and TRBJ1-5, with D perhaps TRBD1 (6 bases). The germline CDR1 and CDR2 sequences are LNHDA and SQIVND (reference sequence). Trimming pared 7 bases from V and 6 bases from J, leaving 16 bases between. The CDR3 runs to 14 residues. The CDR3 DNA follows: TGTGCCAGTAAATTCGGGGGCGCCGGTCAGCCCCAGCATTTT. Its translation: CASKFGGAGQPQHF.

This clone was picked up one time. This specimen includes other DNA sequences encoding the same CDR3. This sequence joins TRBV5-4 and TRBJ2-1, with 14 bases aligning to TRBD2. Germline loops: CDR1 SGHNT, CDR2 YYREEE (reference sequence). This CDR3 region has 15 residues. Trimming took 0 bases from V and 8 from J; bases not matched to a gene: 1. CDR3 DNA: TGTGCCAGCAGCTTGGGACTAGCGGGAGGGGATGAGCAGTTCTTC. Protein sequence: CASSLGLAGGDEQFF. The whole variable domain, remainder taken from reference TRBV5-4 and TRBJ2-1, is ETGVTQSPTHLIKTRGQQVTLRCSSQSGHNTVSWYQQALGQGPQFIFQYYREEENGRGNFPPRFSGLQFPNYSSELNVNALELDDSALYLCASSLGLAGGDEQFFGPGTRLTVL.

As concerns this clone: A read error may account for a junction end that differs from germline. DNA of the CDR3: TGTGCCAGCAGTTCGTTCCCCCTCTTGTCGACAGGAAACGAGCAGTATTTC. This translates into CASSSFPLLSTGNEQYF. The rearrangement uses TRBV27 and TRBJ2-7; D is perhaps TRBD1 (6 bases). The CDR3 sequence is 17 residues long. Germline V lookup: CDR1 MNHEY, CDR2 SMNVEV (reference sequence).

This chain connects TRBV28 to TRBJ1-3; D remains unclear. The CDR3 totals 15 residues. Between the trimmed V and J ends, which lost 4 bases and 4 bases, there was a span of 14 bases. The germline V gene encodes CDR1 MDHEN and CDR2 SYDVKM. This chain's CDR3 is CASSYGEGLGNTIYF. The CDR3 region has the DNA TGTGCCAGCAGTTACGGGGAGGGTTTAGGAAACACCATATATTTT.

V and J are TRBV28 and TRBJ2-5; D unresolved. The CDR3 runs 14 residues. CDR1 is MDHEN, CDR2 SYDVKM, per germline. Trimming cost V 5 bases and J 1 base, with 11 bases left between them. The CDR3 loop is CASSPSPSQETQYF. As DNA, the CDR3 is TGTGCCAGCAGTCCAAGCCCGTCCCAAGAGACCCAGTACTTC.

The rearrangement uses TRBV2 and TRBJ2-7; no firm D call. V was clipped by 5 bases and J by 3 bases, with 8 bases between them. CDR1 is SNHLY, CDR2 FYNNEI, per germline. CDR3 length: 12 residues. The CDR3 DNA reads TGTGCCAGCAGTAATACCATCTACGAGCAGTACTTC. As protein: CASSNTIYEQYF.

As concerns this clone: The same CDR3 is also encoded by other DNA sequences in this sample. CDR3 residues: CASSIAGSTGELFF. As DNA, the CDR3 is TGTGCCAGTAGTATAGCTGGGAGCACCGGGGAGCTGTTTTTT. The V call is TRBV19, the J call TRBJ2-2; tentative D call: TRBD2 (5 bases). Germline lookup yields CDR1 LNHDA and CDR2 SQIVND (reference sequence). The length of the CDR3 is 14 residues. Trimming stripped 1 base from V and 4 bases from J, with 7 bases between.

The genes are TRBV2 and TRBJ2-5; perhaps TRBD2 as D (7 bases). The V gene lost 7 bases and the J gene lost 5 bases, with 14 bases spanning the gap. CDR1 is SNHLY, CDR2 FYNNEI, per germline. This CDR3 spans 13 amino acids. In DNA, the CDR3 is TGTGCCAGCATGGCGGGGGCTGGGGAGACCCAGTACTTC. Its translation: CASMAGAGETQYF.

The V and J genes are TRBV6-1 and TRBJ1-1; 7 bases are shared with TRBD1. V was clipped by 10 bases and J by 1 base; unmatched bases: 6. The CDR3 is 13 residues long. CDR1 and CDR2 (germline): MNHNS, SASEGT. DNA of the CDR3: TGTGCCACCGCGACAGGGACGAACACTGAAGCTTTCTTT. This translates into CATATGTNTEAFF.

Remarks on this clone: The sample carries other DNA sequences with the same CDR3. The rearrangement links TRBV5-4 to TRBJ2-5; 14 bases agree with TRBD2. The junction had 4 bases not matched to a gene; V was cut back by 4 bases and J by 5 bases. Germline V lookup: CDR1 SGHNT, CDR2 YYREEE (reference sequence). This CDR3 spans 15 amino acids. The CDR3 DNA reads as TGTGCCAGCAGCCAGGGACTAGCGGGAGAGGAGACCCAGTACTTC. Protein: CASSQGLAGEETQYF.

The V and J genes are TRBV7-8 and TRBJ2-5; D ambiguous. The germline CDR1 and CDR2 sequences are SGHVS and FQNEAQ. The V and J ends lost 0 bases and 7 bases respectively, with 3 bases between them. This CDR3 spans 11 amino acids. The DNA for the CDR3 is TGTGCCAGCAGCTTAGCGAGGACCCAGTACTTC. It is translated as CASSLARTQYF. Full variable domain (remainder filled in from reference TRBV7-8 and TRBJ2-5): GAGVSQSPRYKVAKRGQDVALRCDPISGHVSLFWYQQALGQGPEFLTYFQNEAQLDKSGLPSDRFFAERPEGSVSTLKIQRTQQEDSAVYLCASSLARTQYFGPGTRLLVL.

The rearrangement uses TRBV5-5 and TRBJ2-1; 10 bases are shared with TRBD1. Losses at the gene ends were 3 bases for V and 5 bases for J; bases not matched to a gene: 5. This CDR3 contains 15 residues. Germline CDR1 is SGHKS and CDR2 is YYEKEE (reference sequence). The CDR3 loop reads CASSWGQGINNEQFF. DNA of the CDR3: TGTGCCAGCAGCTGGGGACAGGGGATAAACAATGAGCAGTTCTTC.